A selection of T cell receptor beta chains follows, all from one sample in a study of T cells in Graves' hyperthyroidism and ophthalmopathy. TCRdb used MiXCR to reprocess the multiplex PCR reads, holding one entry per CDR3 protein. The table records fewer than 550,000 distinct CDR3 sequences, around a sixth of them present only once. Sequencing input: blood. Every receptor here comes from a woman aged 18-30 years with Graves' hyperthyroidism. The CDR3 runs from the conserved cysteine through the conserved F or W. D genes are given only for firm matches. Where a row states a size, it is once, few, many or the class of an expanded clone; other rows omit it.

V: TRBV5-1; size: few; J: TRBJ1-1; D: .; DNA: TGCGCCAGCAGCTTGGGGCGGGAGGGGGGACTGGACACTGAAGCTTTCTTT; CDR3: CASSLGREGGLDTEAFF
V: TRBV19; size: .; J: TRBJ1-2; D: .; DNA: TGTGCCAGTGCAGGGAGTGCGGGCTACACCTTC; CDR3: CASAGSAGYTF
V: TRBV7-2; size: few; J: TRBJ1-1; D: TRBD1; DNA: TGTGCCAGCAGCCCGCAGACAGGGCGGAACACTGAAGCTTTCTTT; CDR3: CASSPQTGRNTEAFF
V: TRBV15; size: .; J: TRBJ2-5; D: TRBD2; DNA: TGTGCCACCAGCAGAGATCTGCGGGAGTACCAAGAGACCCAGTACTTC; CDR3: CATSRDLREYQETQYF
V: TRBV12-3/TRBV12-4; size: many; J: TRBJ1-1; D: TRBD1; DNA: TGTGCCAGCGGGACAGGGGGCACTGAAGCTTTCTTT; CDR3: CASGTGGTEAFF
V: TRBV12-3/TRBV12-4; size: many; J: TRBJ2-5; D: TRBD2; DNA: TGTGCCAGCAGACCTCAAGCGGGAGCTGGAGAGACCCAGTACTTC; CDR3: CASRPQAGAGETQYF
V: TRBV28; size: many; J: TRBJ2-7; D: .; DNA: TGTGCCAGCAGCTGGGTGGGATACGAGCAGTACTTC; CDR3: CASSWVGYEQYF
V: TRBV20-1; size: few; J: TRBJ2-7; D: .; DNA: TGCAGTGCAACCACTGGGAGCTCCTACGAGCAGTACTTC; CDR3: CSATTGSSYEQYF
V: TRBV20-1; size: few; J: TRBJ2-3; D: .; DNA: TGCAGTGCTAGTCGGGGTCCCAAGCGGGATACGCAGTATTTT; CDR3: CSASRGPKRDTQYF
V: TRBV27; size: many; J: TRBJ1-2; D: .; DNA: TGTGCCAGCAAGTCTATACCGGGATCTAACTATGGCTACACCTTC; CDR3: CASKSIPGSNYGYTF
V: TRBV20-1; size: few; J: TRBJ1-5; D: TRBD1; DNA: TGCAGTGTCGCCGGGACAGGGATCAATCAGCCCCAGCATTTT; CDR3: CSVAGTGINQPQHF
V: TRBV10-2; size: .; J: TRBJ1-6; D: TRBD1; DNA: TGCGCCAGCACCTCCGGGACAGGCGGTTCACCCCTCCACTTT; CDR3: CASTSGTGGSPLHF
V: TRBV18; size: once; J: TRBJ2-1; D: TRBD2; DNA: TGTGCCAGCTCACCAAAACTAGCGGGAAAAGGTGAGCAGTTCTTC; CDR3: CASSPKLAGKGEQFF
V: TRBV9; size: .; J: TRBJ2-1; D: .; DNA: TGTGCCAGCAGCGTATATGAGGGCACCTACAATGAGCAGTTCTTC; CDR3: CASSVYEGTYNEQFF
V: TRBV10-3; size: .; J: TRBJ2-7; D: TRBD1; DNA: TGTGCCATCAGTAACAGGGGCGAGCAGTACTTC; CDR3: CAISNRGEQYF
V: TRBV29-1; size: many; J: TRBJ2-5; D: TRBD2; DNA: TGCAGCGTCGCGTCCACTAGCGGGAGGTCGGAGACCCAGTACTTC; CDR3: CSVASTSGRSETQYF
V: TRBV24-1; size: .; J: TRBJ2-1; D: .; DNA: TGTGCCACCAGTGATTTGGCCTACAATGAGCAGTCCTTC; CDR3: CATSDLAYNEQSF
V: TRBV6-1; size: many; J: TRBJ1-1; D: TRBD1; DNA: TGTGCCAGCAGCACCGACAGGGGCAACACTGAAGCTTTCTTT; CDR3: CASSTDRGNTEAFF
V: TRBV14; size: many; J: TRBJ2-3; D: TRBD1; DNA: TGTGCCAGCAGCCAAGGAAGGGGACAGCGAATCACAGATACGCAGTATTTT; CDR3: CASSQGRGQRITDTQYF
V: TRBV19; size: .; J: TRBJ2-7; D: TRBD1; DNA: TGTGCCAGTAGGGAACATGACGGGACAGGCCGCTACGAGCAGTACTTC; CDR3: CASREHDGTGRYEQYF
V: TRBV27; size: few; J: TRBJ2-1; D: .; DNA: TGTGCCAGCAGTTTACTGGAGCGCAATGAGCAGTTCTTC; CDR3: CASSLLERNEQFF
V: TRBV14; size: many; J: TRBJ2-7; D: TRBD2; DNA: TGTGCCAGCAGCCAAGGGCCCATTTGGTGGCGGGACTACTCCTACGAGCAGTACTTC; CDR3: CASSQGPIWWRDYSYEQYF
V: TRBV20-1; size: .; J: TRBJ2-2; D: TRBD2; DNA: TGCAGTGCCATCTCACTAGCGGGAGGCGAGACCGGGGAGCTGTTTTTT; CDR3: CSAISLAGGETGELFF
V: TRBV29-1; size: .; J: TRBJ2-3; D: TRBD2; DNA: TGCAGCGTTGACCTAGCGGGGCCAGATACGCAGTATTTT; CDR3: CSVDLAGPDTQYF
V: TRBV27; size: few; J: TRBJ1-2; D: TRBD1; DNA: TGTGCCAGCTGGGGACAGCACCACTATGGCTACACCTTC; CDR3: CASWGQHHYGYTF
V: TRBV20-1; size: .; J: TRBJ1-5; D: TRBD1; DNA: TGCAGTGCTAGAGGCTACGGACAGGGTATAGATCAGCCCCAGCATTTT; CDR3: CSARGYGQGIDQPQHF
V: TRBV29-1; size: .; J: TRBJ2-2; D: TRBD1; DNA: TGCAGCGTTGGGACAGGGAGGACCACCGGGGAGCTGTTTTTT; CDR3: CSVGTGRTTGELFF
V: TRBV27; size: .; J: TRBJ2-1; D: TRBD2; DNA: TGTGTGATTAGCGGGAGTGGTGAGCAGTTCTTC; CDR3: CVISGSGEQFF
V: TRBV27; size: once; J: TRBJ1-1; D: .; DNA: .; CDR3: CASSFGGGSYEQYFGPGTEAFF
V: TRBV19; size: .; J: TRBJ2-4; D: .; DNA: TGTGCCAGACCCGGAGGAGGAGGGGGGCTCAAAAACATTCAGTACTTC; CDR3: CARPGGGGGLKNIQYF
V: TRBV10-3; size: many; J: TRBJ1-1; D: .; DNA: TGTGCCATCAGCCCTACGACTGGAGACACTGAAGCTTTCTTT; CDR3: CAISPTTGDTEAFF
V: TRBV5-1; size: .; J: TRBJ1-4; D: TRBD1; DNA: TGCGCCAGCAGCCCGGAGGGGGCCAGTGGTTATGAAAAACTGTTTTTT; CDR3: CASSPEGASGYEKLFF
V: TRBV5-1; size: .; J: TRBJ2-2; D: .; DNA: TGCGCCAGCAGGGTCGGCCTTAACCTGAACACCGGGGAGCTGTTTTTT; CDR3: CASRVGLNLNTGELFF
V: TRBV7-6; size: .; J: TRBJ2-7; D: .; DNA: TGTGCCAGCAGCTTAGCGCGCGGGCCTAGTTACGAGCAGTACTTC; CDR3: CASSLARGPSYEQYF
V: TRBV7-2; size: medium-sized; J: TRBJ2-7; D: TRBD1; DNA: TGTGCCAGCAGCGCCTGGACAGGGGGCTACGAGCAGTACTTC; CDR3: CASSAWTGGYEQYF
V: TRBV6-5; size: .; J: TRBJ2-7; D: .; DNA: TGTGCCAGCAGTTACCTCATCACAGGGAGCATCTACGAGCAGTACTTC; CDR3: CASSYLITGSIYEQYF
V: TRBV20-1; size: many; J: TRBJ2-3; D: .; DNA: TGCAGTGCCATCGGGGATCATAGCACAGATACGCAGTATTTT; CDR3: CSAIGDHSTDTQYF
V: TRBV29-1; size: .; J: TRBJ2-5; D: .; DNA: TGCAGCGGATCCGGGACCTCGTGGGAGACCCAGTACTTC; CDR3: CSGSGTSWETQYF
V: TRBV5-1; size: .; J: TRBJ1-2; D: TRBD1; DNA: TGCGCCAGCAGCGTACGGACAGGGATGGGCTACACCTTC; CDR3: CASSVRTGMGYTF
V: TRBV7-8; size: many; J: TRBJ1-6; D: TRBD1; DNA: TGTGCCAGCAGCCCCCGGACAGGGGTCCCCCTCCACTTT; CDR3: CASSPRTGVPLHF
V: TRBV12-3/TRBV12-4; size: few; J: TRBJ2-2; D: .; DNA: TGTGCCAGCAGTTCAACAGGGTATAAGGGGACCGGGGAGCTGTTTTTT; CDR3: CASSSTGYKGTGELFF
V: TRBV5-1; size: many; J: TRBJ2-3; D: .; DNA: TGCGCCAGCAGCTTCGGTCCAGGGATGACAGATACGCAGTATTTT; CDR3: CASSFGPGMTDTQYF
V: TRBV11-2; size: many; J: TRBJ2-1; D: TRBD1; DNA: TGTGCCAGCAGCCGGACAGGGGTGAATGAGCAGTTCTTC; CDR3: CASSRTGVNEQFF
V: TRBV5-1; size: .; J: TRBJ2-2; D: .; DNA: TGCGCCAGCAGCTTAGGCAGGGAGTCCGGGGAGCTGTTTTTT; CDR3: CASSLGRESGELFF
V: TRBV10-3; size: .; J: TRBJ2-3; D: TRBD1; DNA: TGTGCCATCAGGCCGAGAGGACAGGGAAGCACAGATACGCAGTATTTT; CDR3: CAIRPRGQGSTDTQYF
V: TRBV13; size: many; J: TRBJ1-1; D: TRBD1; DNA: TGTGCCAGCAGCTGGGACAGGGACAGTGAAGCTTTCTTT; CDR3: CASSWDRDSEAFF